This entry lists 28 T cell receptor beta chains sequenced from one sample in a study of T-cell memory formation after mild COVID-19. Via MiXCR, TCRdb re-called the 5' RACE reads, giving one row per CDR3 protein. The data contain some 350,000 distinct CDR3 sequences, more than 15% of them singletons. Sequencing was done on a sample of PBMCs or a T cell subset sorted from them (not recorded which). These receptors were collected from a man younger than 30 who had mild COVID-19 (a few samples of this study predate the infection). Cell type and time point are not known.

The sample holds a few counts of this clonotype. CDR3 sequence reads: CAWRPPAGTANSYEQYF. The CDR3 DNA reads TGTGCCTGGAGACCTCCCGCCGGGACAGCGAACTCCTACGAGCAGTACTTC. The genes are TRBV30 and TRBJ2-7; 7 bases align to TRBD1. The trim removed 3 bases at V and 0 bases at J, leaving 14 bases unmatched. CDR3 length: 17 amino acids. Germline loops: CDR1 GTSNPN, CDR2 SVGIG (reference sequence).

There are a few counts of this clonotype. The chain employs TRBV4-1 and TRBJ1-1; possibly TRBD1 for D (5 bases). The CDR3 is 14 amino acids. Trimming left V 4 bases short and J 4 bases short, with 13 bases between. The germline V gene encodes CDR1 MGHRA and CDR2 YSYEKL. CDR3 amino acids: CASSRATGGTEAFF. The CDR3 region has the DNA TGCGCCAGCAGCCGCGCGACCGGGGGCACTGAAGCTTTCTTT.

This sequence joins TRBV5-1 and TRBJ2-3, with D hard to call. Looked up from germline, CDR1 is SGHRS and CDR2 is YFSETQ. V shed 1 base and J shed 0 bases, with 12 bases lying between them. The CDR3 has 16 residues. The CDR3 region is CASSLSPATSTDTQYF. Here the CDR3 DNA reads TGCGCCAGCAGCTTGTCGCCGGCTACTAGCACAGATACGCAGTATTTT.

The V call is TRBV6-1, the J call TRBJ2-3; 10 nucleotides align to TRBD1. Trimming removed 6 bases from V and 2 bases from J; junction bases left unmatched: 5. This CDR3 has 15 amino acids. Per germline, CDR1 MNHNS and CDR2 SASEGT. The CDR3 loop reads CASSRGTGVTDTQYF. The CDR3 DNA sequence: TGTGCCAGCAGCCGCGGGACAGGGGTCACAGATACGCAGTATTTT.

The chain recombines TRBV2 with TRBJ1-1; D unclear. The germline V gene encodes CDR1 SNHLY and CDR2 FYNNEI. V dropped 3 bases and J dropped 0 bases, with 5 bases sitting between them. The CDR3 extends over 13 amino acids. This chain's CDR3 is CASSEEVNTEAFF. As DNA, the CDR3 is TGTGCCAGCAGTGAGGAGGTGAACACTGAAGCTTTCTTT.

V usage is TRBV12-3 or TRBV12-4 and J usage is TRBJ2-7, with unresolved D. This CDR3 has 14 amino acids. V was cut by 2 bases and J by 7 bases, with 15 bases left in between. CDR3 bases: TGTGCCAGCAGTTTAAAGGCACACTTGGGGGAGCAGTACTTC. Its translation is CASSLKAHLGEQYF.

The chain combines TRBV7-2 with TRBJ1-6, with 9 bases fitting TRBD1. Germline trimming cut 1 base from V and 10 bases from J; bases unmatched to any gene: 5. The CDR3 totals 15 residues. Per germline, CDR1 SGHTA and CDR2 FQGNSA. The CDR3 DNA reads TGTGCCAGCAGCTTAGAGCGACAGGGGGAATCACCCCTCCACTTT. It yields the protein CASSLERQGESPLHF.

This clonotype was seen only a few times. The chain combines TRBV6-5 with TRBJ1-2; TRBD1 agrees at 8 bases. The ends lost 5 bases at V and 4 bases at J; junction bases unmatched: 9. From germline, CDR1 is MNHEY and CDR2 SVGAGI. The CDR3 totals 15 residues. CDR3 coding DNA: TGTGCCAGCAGTCCTGGACAGGGCTTGGGCTATGGCTACACCTTC. Translated: CASSPGQGLGYGYTF.

This clonotype was seen a few times. The chain links TRBV6-6 to TRBJ2-1, with D perhaps matching TRBD1 (6 bases). Deletions cut 6 bases from V and 8 bases from J, with 14 bases between. The CDR3 has 13 amino acids. Germline V lookup: CDR1 MNHNY, CDR2 SVGAGI (reference sequence). CDR3 residues: CASRFTGSDEQFF. The CDR3 DNA reads TGTGCCAGCAGATTCACAGGGAGCGATGAGCAGTTCTTC.

The chain combines TRBV28 with TRBJ2-7; tentative D call: TRBD2 (6 bases). The CDR3 covers 14 residues. V lost 5 bases and J lost 0, with 11 bases in between. Germline CDR1 MDHEN, CDR2 SYDVKM. CDR3 protein: CASSPETSSYEQYV. CDR3 nucleotide sequence: TGTGCCAGCAGTCCGGAGACTAGCTCCTACGAGCAGTACGTC.

The rearrangement joins TRBV5-1 to TRBJ1-2; TRBD1 matches at 10 bases. The length of the CDR3 is 15 residues. CDR1 is SGHRS, CDR2 YFSETQ, per germline. J was trimmed by 10 bases and V by 4 bases; bases with no gene match: 13. CDR3 region: CASSPSSGTGEDYTF. In DNA form, the CDR3 reads TGCGCCAGCAGCCCCTCATCCGGGACAGGGGAGGACTACACCTTC.

The sample holds many counts of this clonotype. V gene TRBV5-1 combines with J gene TRBJ2-1; a weak D match, TRBD1 (5 bases). V shed 2 bases and J shed 6 bases, with 9 bases lying between them. This CDR3 is built from 13 residues. Germline V gene lookup returns CDR1 SGHRS and CDR2 YFSETQ. In DNA form, the CDR3 reads TGCGCCAGCAGCTTTGGGGCAGCCAATGAGCAGTTCTTC. As protein: CASSFGAANEQFF.

This clonotype turned up a few times. This chain connects TRBV3-1 to TRBJ2-3; D uncertain. Trimming shortened V by 1 base and J by 4 bases, and 6 bases separated the two germline ends. Germline CDR1 is LGHDT and CDR2 is YNNKEL (reference sequence). This CDR3 region has 13 residues. CDR3 coding DNA: TGTGCCAGCAGCCAAGGGTGGGCAGATACGCAGTATTTT. Translated, it gives CASSQGWADTQYF.

This clonotype was recorded a few times. The chain is built from TRBV4-1 and TRBJ2-1; 8 nucleotides match TRBD2. The V segment lost 1 base and the J segment 0 bases; nucleotides outside the gene matches: 5. Germline V gene data show CDR1 as MGHRA and CDR2 as YSYEKL. The CDR3 is 17 amino acids. CDR3 coding DNA: TGCGCCAGCAGCCAAGGTGGGCGGGGGGTCTCCTACAATGAGCAGTTCTTC. Residues: CASSQGGRGVSYNEQFF.

This clonotype was picked up a small number of times. This chain joins TRBV20-1 and TRBJ2-3, with 8 bases fitting TRBD2. Germline V gene lookup returns CDR1 DFQATT and CDR2 SNEGSKA (reference sequence). The CDR3 extends over 16 amino acids. V shed 0 bases, J shed 1 base, and the junction held 6 bases outside the gene matches. The CDR3 reads CSARDSRGARTDTQYF. The CDR3 DNA is TGCAGTGCTAGAGATTCGCGGGGGGCCCGCACAGATACGCAGTATTTT.

DNA for the CDR3: TGTGCCAGCCTACTTAGCGGAGTGAACACCGGGGAGCTGTTTTTT. Residues: CASLLSGVNTGELFF. This chain links TRBV28 with TRBJ2-2; TRBD2 might be the D (6 bases). Germline loops: CDR1 MDHEN, CDR2 SYDVKM. Trimming took off 8 bases at V and 1 base at J, with 14 bases between the two ends. This CDR3 spans 15 amino acids. The entire variable domain, with the rest obtained from reference TRBV28 and TRBJ2-2, is as follows: DVKVTQSSRYLVKRTGEKVFLECVQDMDHENMFWYRQDPGLGLRLIYFSYDVKMKEKGDIPEGYSVSREKKERFSLILESASTNQTSMYLCASLLSGVNTGELFFGEGSRLTVL.

This clonotype was observed a handful of times. This chain joins TRBV5-1 and TRBJ2-1; 9 bases match TRBD2. V trimming: 2 bases; J trimming: 5 bases; junction bases outside the gene matches: 8. Germline CDR1 and CDR2: SGHRS and YFSETQ. The CDR3 length is 16 residues. The DNA for the CDR3 is TGCGCCAGCAGCTTTTTAGCGGGGGTGTCGGACAATGAGCAGTTCTTC. Protein sequence: CASSFLAGVSDNEQFF.

The chain has TRBV7-2 and TRBJ1-2, with 7 positions matching TRBD1. Unmatched junction bases numbered 11, after V lost 6 bases and J lost 1 base. The CDR3 is 16 amino acids. Germline CDR1 is SGHTA and CDR2 is FQGNSA. CDR3 coding DNA: TGTGCCAGCAGTATAAGACAGGGTACTATTAACTATGGCTACACCTTC. The encoded protein is CASSIRQGTINYGYTF.

This clonotype was seen only a few times. The chain has TRBV4-2 and TRBJ2-3; 7 bases line up with TRBD2. There are 15 residues in the CDR3. Per the germline V gene, CDR1 is LGHNA and CDR2 is YNFKEQ. Unmatched junction bases numbered 2, after V lost 1 base and J lost 1 base. This CDR3 reads CASSQGAGGTDTQYF. The CDR3 DNA reads TGTGCCAGCAGCCAAGGGGCGGGGGGCACAGATACGCAGTATTTT.

This clonotype turned up a few times. V gene TRBV11-2 combines with J gene TRBJ2-7; D is tentatively TRBD1 or TRBD2 (5 bases each). CDR3 length: 11 residues. The ends were cut back, 1 base at V and 13 bases at J, with 11 bases in the middle. The germline V gene encodes CDR1 SGHAT and CDR2 FQNNGV. The CDR3 here is CASSLVAGAYV. CDR3 in DNA: TGTGCCAGCAGCTTAGTTGCCGGGGCATACGTC.

This clonotype appeared a few times. This sequence joins TRBV4-1 and TRBJ2-1; 7 bases are a match to TRBD2. This CDR3 is built from 18 residues. CDR1 MGHRA and CDR2 YSYEKL come from the germline V gene. Germline trimming cut 3 bases from V and 9 bases from J; bases unmatched to any gene: 20. The CDR3 loop is CASSHSPVRGEKVGEQFF. For the CDR3, the DNA is TGCGCCAGCAGCCACTCACCGGTACGGGGGGAAAAGGTGGGTGAGCAGTTCTTC.

This clonotype was found a few times. The DNA of the CDR3 is TGCGCCAGCAGCCAGACCCGGGACGGAACGCAGTATTTT. This encodes CASSQTRDGTQYF. J is TRBJ2-3 and V is TRBV4-1; the D call may be TRBD1 or TRBD2 (5 bases each). CDR1 and CDR2 (germline): MGHRA, YSYEKL. Trimming shortened V by 3 bases and J by 9 bases, and 13 bases separated the two germline ends. The CDR3 totals 13 residues.

The chain has TRBV11-1 and TRBJ2-5; D is unclear. The CDR3 contains 14 residues. Germline V gives CDR1 SGHAT, CDR2 FQDESV (reference sequence). Trimming removed 5 bases from V and 0 bases from J, with 10 bases in between. CDR3 sequence (DNA): TGTGCCAGCAGCCCCACAGAGTACCAAGAGACCCAGTACTTC. This sequence encodes CASSPTEYQETQYF.

J is TRBJ2-5 and V is TRBV15; the D call may be TRBD1 or TRBD2 (5 bases each). The CDR3 spans 16 residues. The germline CDR1 and CDR2 sequences are LNHNV and YYDKDF (reference sequence). V lost 4 bases to trimming and J lost 5 bases, with 20 bases between them. The CDR3: CATSTGPGRRGETQYF. The CDR3 bases are TGTGCCACCAGCACAGGTCCGGGACGTCGAGGGGAGACCCAGTACTTC.

This clonotype was counted between two and nine times. The rearrangement joins TRBV5-1 to TRBJ2-7; 9 bases agree with TRBD2. Germline CDR1 reads SGHRS; CDR2 reads YFSETQ. V was clipped by 4 bases and J by 6 bases; unmatched bases: 11. This CDR3 region has 15 residues. The CDR3 coding sequence is TGCGCCAGCAGCCTCGCGGGGGGGGCGGCGTCCGAGCAGTACTTC. This translates into CASSLAGGAASEQYF.

This clonotype was seen a handful of times. The V gene is TRBV9, the J gene TRBJ2-3; no definite D call. Trimming took 0 bases from V and 0 from J, leaving 5 bases between them. Germline V lookup: CDR1 SGDLS, CDR2 YYNGEE. The CDR3 spans 14 residues. In DNA, the CDR3 is TGTGCCAGCAGCGTAGAAACTAGCACAGATACGCAGTATTTT. Its protein product is CASSVETSTDTQYF.

A few counts support this clonotype. V and J are TRBV5-1 and TRBJ2-2; 7 bases fit TRBD2. Looked up from germline, CDR1 is SGHRS and CDR2 is YFSETQ. This CDR3 has 16 residues. V lost 0 bases to trimming and J lost 6 bases; unmatched junction nucleotides: 8. CDR3 nucleotides: TGCGCCAGCAGCTTGGCCCAGGGAGGGCTATCCGGGGAGCTGTTTTTT. It encodes CASSLAQGGLSGELFF.

This clonotype has just a few counts. The chain combines TRBV7-2 with TRBJ1-4, with a weak D call TRBD1 (5 bases). CDR3 length: 21 amino acids. Trimming cost V 3 bases and J 3 bases, with 29 bases left between them. Germline V gives CDR1 SGHTA, CDR2 FQGNSA. The CDR3, as DNA: TGTGCCAGCAGCTTCCTGCACTACCCCGACAGCTCAAAGGGTGCTAATGAAAAACTGTTTTTT. Protein product: CASSFLHYPDSSKGANEKLFF.